The following is a T cell receptor beta chain sequence with its context. These data are taken from a study of blood T cell repertoires in COVID-19. Turning to the study itself: The United States, Italy and Spain provided the acute and convalescent COVID-19 samples. The analysed material was cDNA or gDNA that came from T cells, B-cell-depleted T cells, or PBMCs.

In the original processing: Reference gene primer amplification in the assay estimated nucleated cell counts. Here immunoSEQ multiplex PCR was the method, and the copy in TCRdb shows in-frame clones only, minus some. D and trimming come from the DNA, and the V and J calls and clone size come from that table. The data show roughly 27,000 clones, 75% to 90% seen once. The CDR3 has 16 residues. V lost 4 bases to trimming and J lost 0 bases, with 15 bases between them. Germline assignment: CDR1 SGHRS and CDR2 YFSETQ. The receptor was isolated from a man aged 55 to 70 with acute or convalescent COVID-19. Material: peripheral blood. V gene TRBV5-1 combines with J gene TRBJ2-3, with a weak D call TRBD1 (5 bases). The CDR3 is CASSHLGHPSTDTQYF. Here the CDR3 DNA reads TGCGCCAGCAGCCACCTAGGACACCCGAGCACAGATACGCAGTATTTT.